This entry lists 15 T cell receptor beta chains sequenced from one sample in a study of metastatic and nonmetastatic thyroid tumors. TCRdb reanalyzed the PCR reads with MiXCR. The data show approximately 24,000 clones, about 15% seen once. All patients were treatment-naive before thyroid surgery. The sample comprised blood. The receptor source for this set is a female donor with papillary thyroid cancer or a benign thyroid nodule (not recorded which). Some clones in this sample may be carry-over from other donors' samples.

At least ten counts were recorded for this clone. The gene calls are TRBV4-3 and TRBJ2-3; TRBD2 is a possible D gene (6 bases). Looked up from germline, CDR1 is LGHNA and CDR2 is YSLEER. The CDR3 contains 15 residues. V lost 4 bases and J lost 7, with 18 bases in between. In DNA, the CDR3 is TGCGCCAGCAGCCCTTCCCCGGGAGAGGGGAATACGCAGTATTTT. Translating gives CASSPSPGEGNTQYF.

This clone was detected a few times. Mismatch with germline at one junction end may stem from a read error. The V gene is TRBV20-1, the J gene TRBJ2-7; 9 bases line up with TRBD2. The CDR3 is 15 residues long. The germline V gene encodes CDR1 DFQATT and CDR2 SNEGSKA (reference sequence). The CDR3 reads CGARESGRRVYEQYF. The CDR3 DNA reads as TGCGGTGCTAGAGAAAGCGGGAGGAGGGTCTATGAGCAGTACTTC.

This clone appeared a few times. The chain recombines TRBV5-4 with TRBJ2-3, with 8 bases that match TRBD1. The ends lost 4 bases at V and 3 bases at J; junction bases unmatched: 4. Germline V gene sequence: CDR1 SGHNT, CDR2 YYREEE (reference sequence). The CDR3 is 14 amino acids. The CDR3 reads CASSQGQATDTQYF. Here the CDR3 DNA reads TGTGCCAGCAGCCAGGGACAGGCTACAGATACGCAGTATTTT.

The chain combines TRBV2 with TRBJ2-5; D perhaps matches TRBD1 (6 bases). The ends were cut back, 3 bases at V and 4 bases at J, with 12 bases in the middle. Per the germline V gene, CDR1 is SNHLY and CDR2 is FYNNEI. This CDR3 is 14 amino acids long. CDR3 in DNA: TGTGCCAGCAGTGACACAGGGAGCGGAGAGACCCAGTACTTC. It yields the protein CASSDTGSGETQYF. Variable domain in full (rest from reference TRBV2 and TRBJ2-5): EPEVTQTPSHQVTQMGQEVILRCVPISNHLYFYWYRQILGQKVEFLVSFYNNEISEKSEIFDDQFSVERPDGSNFTLKIRSTKLEDSAMYFCASSDTGSGETQYFGPGTRLLVL.

This clone was counted ten times or more. The V and J genes are TRBV19 and TRBJ2-1; the match to TRBD2 covers 11 bases. This CDR3 spans 16 amino acids. Germline CDR1 LNHDA, CDR2 SQIVND (reference sequence). With 5 bases clipped from V and 6 bases from J, the junction kept 9 bases outside the gene matches. The CDR3 bases are TGTGCCAGTAGTGGAAGGACAGGGACTAGCGGCAATGAGCAGTTCTTC. Encoded protein: CASSGRTGTSGNEQFF.

The sample holds many counts of this clone. This sample also contains other DNA sequences that code for the same CDR3. This rearrangement joins TRBV3-1 to TRBJ1-6; D not resolved. The CDR3 extends over 14 amino acids. Deletions cut 3 bases from V and 9 bases from J, with 12 bases between. CDR1 and CDR2 (germline): LGHDT, YNNKEL (reference sequence). CDR3 DNA: TGTGCCAGCAGCCACACAGCCGGCAGTTCACCCCTCCACTTT. Translated, it gives CASSHTAGSSPLHF.

This clone was found many times. Other nucleotide sequences in the sample specify the same CDR3. This chain connects TRBV9 to TRBJ1-1, with a weak D call TRBD1 (6 bases). Trimming cost V 3 bases and J 3 bases, with 9 bases left between them. Germline-derived CDR1 and CDR2 are SGDLS and YYNGEE. The CDR3 is made up of 13 amino acids. As DNA, the CDR3 is TGTGCCAGCAGCGCGGCAGGGGACACTGAAGCTTTCTTT. Protein sequence: CASSAAGDTEAFF. The full variable domain, with the rest looked up from reference TRBV9 and TRBJ1-1, is DSGVTQTPKHLITATGQRVTLRCSPRSGDLSVYWYQQSLDQGLQFLIQYYNGEERAKGNILERFSAQQFPDLHSELNLSSLELGDSALYFCASSAAGDTEAFFGQGTRLTVV.

This clone came up a few times. The genes are TRBV7-2 and TRBJ2-7, with D hard to call. CDR1 SGHTA and CDR2 FQGNSA come from the germline V gene. V dropped 2 bases and J dropped 6 bases, with 8 bases sitting between them. This CDR3 contains 12 residues. CDR3 sequence: CASSLRSIEQYF. The CDR3 nucleotides read TGTGCCAGCAGCTTACGTTCCATCGAGCAGTACTTC. Full variable domain (rest looked up from reference TRBV7-2 and TRBJ2-7): GAGVSQSPSNKVTEKGKDVELRCDPISGHTALYWYRQSLGQGLEFLIYFQGNSAPDKSGLPSDRFSAERTGGSVSTLTIQRTQQEDSAVYLCASSLRSIEQYFGPGTRLTVT.

In this sample, this clone turned up many times. This rearrangement joins TRBV5-4 to TRBJ2-1, with 7 bases identical to TRBD2. Germline V gene sequence: CDR1 SGHNT, CDR2 YYREEE (reference sequence). V dropped 0 bases and J dropped 0; count of bases not matched to a gene: 6. The CDR3 length is 17 residues. The chain's CDR3 is CASSLGGGSFSYNEQFF. The CDR3 DNA follows: TGTGCCAGCAGCTTGGGGGGCGGGAGCTTCTCCTACAATGAGCAGTTCTTC.

The chain employs TRBV6-2 or TRBV6-3 and TRBJ1-1, with a weak D call TRBD1 (6 bases). The CDR3 is 14 amino acids. Germline values: CDR1 MNHEY, CDR2 SVGEGT. The V end was cut by 4 bases, the J end by 7 bases, with 16 bases between. The CDR3 sequence is CASSLTGTMFEAFF. CDR3 nucleotide sequence: TGTGCCAGCAGTTTAACCGGGACAATGTTTGAAGCTTTCTTT.

This clone was counted only a few times. The chain uses TRBV6-9 and TRBJ2-5; maybe TRBD2 (6 bases). Germline V gene lookup returns CDR1 MNHGY and CDR2 SVAAGI. The CDR3 totals 16 residues. Trimming shortened V by 1 base and J by 2 bases, and 14 bases separated the two germline ends. The CDR3 sequence: CASSYCGNSLQETQYF. In DNA, the CDR3 is TGTGCCAGCAGTTATTGCGGGAATAGCCTGCAAGAGACCCAGTACTTC.

In its sample, this clone was seen a few times. This may come from a read error, since a much larger clone is one base off. The chain employs TRBV14 and TRBJ2-3; D gene uncertain. The CDR3 totals 11 residues. CDR1 SGHDN and CDR2 FVKESK come from the germline V gene. V dropped 5 bases and J dropped 8 bases, with 8 bases sitting between them. The DNA for the CDR3 is TGTGCCAGCAGCGAAGCGTGTACGCAGTATTTT. This translates into CASSEACTQYF.

This clone was picked up many times. This clone may be a read error of a much larger clone one base away. Other DNA sequences in this sample translate to the same CDR3. The rearrangement joins TRBV28 to TRBJ1-1, with a tentative D call TRBD1 (6 bases). Germline V lookup: CDR1 MDHEN, CDR2 SYDVKM. The CDR3 has 13 residues. CDR3 bases: TGCGCCAGCACCAAAGGGGGGCACACTGAAGCTTTCTTT. Translation: CASTKGGHTEAFF. The variable domain in full, completed from reference TRBV28 and TRBJ1-1, reads DVKVTQSSRYLVKRTGEKVFLECVQDMDHENMFWYRQDPGLGLRLIYFSYDVKMKEKGDIPEGYSVSREKKERFSLILESASTNQTSMYLCASTKGGHTEAFFGQGTRLTVV.

By share, this clone ranks as medium-sized. V is TRBV20-1 and J is TRBJ1-2, with D perhaps matching TRBD1 (5 bases). CDR1 and CDR2 (germline): DFQATT, SNEGSKA (reference sequence). V was cut by 6 bases and J by 4 bases, with 18 bases left in between. The CDR3 covers 14 residues. For the CDR3, the DNA is TGCAGTGCCCCCCCATGGGGACGGTCCTATGGCTACACCTTC. It codes for CSAPPWGRSYGYTF.

Ten or more counts support this clone. The J gene is TRBJ2-7, the V gene TRBV5-1; 9 nucleotides match TRBD1. The CDR3 length is 14 residues. Germline assignment: CDR1 SGHRS and CDR2 YFSETQ. V lost 8 bases and J lost 1; bases outside the gene matches: 7. CDR3 amino acids: CASSTGTGSYEQYF. CDR3 in DNA: TGCGCCAGTTCAACCGGGACAGGGTCCTACGAGCAGTACTTC. The variable domain in full, completed from reference TRBV5-1 and TRBJ2-7, reads KAGVTQTPRYLIKTRGQQVTLSCSPISGHRSVSWYQQTPGQGLQFLFEYFSETQRNKGNFPGRFSGRQFSNSRSEMNVSTLELGDSALYLCASSTGTGSYEQYFGPGTRLTVT.